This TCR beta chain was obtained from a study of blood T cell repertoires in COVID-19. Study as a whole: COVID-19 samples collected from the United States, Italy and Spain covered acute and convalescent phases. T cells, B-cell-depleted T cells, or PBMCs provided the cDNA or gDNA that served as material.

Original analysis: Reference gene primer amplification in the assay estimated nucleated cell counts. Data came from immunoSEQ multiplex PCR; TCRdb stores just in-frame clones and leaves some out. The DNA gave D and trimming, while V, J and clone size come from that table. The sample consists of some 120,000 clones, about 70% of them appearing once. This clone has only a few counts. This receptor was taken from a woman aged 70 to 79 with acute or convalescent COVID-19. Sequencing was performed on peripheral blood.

The DNA of the CDR3 is TGTGCCACCACAGGGGACTCTGGGGCCAACGTCCTGACTTTC. It yields the protein CATTGDSGANVLTF. The chain links TRBV6-5 to TRBJ2-6, with 7 bases lining up with TRBD1. J was trimmed by 0 bases and V by 10 bases; bases with no gene match: 3. From germline, CDR1 is MNHEY and CDR2 SVGAGI. There are 14 residues in the CDR3.